The 9 T cell receptor beta chains below were found in one sample sequenced in a study of molecular identifiers for immune sequencing clone quantification. TCRdb redid the calling of the PCR reads with MiXCR, one entry per CDR3 protein. The table records 490,000 or so distinct CDR3 sequences, about 25% of them present only once. Sequencing was done on a sample of naive CD8+ T cells from blood, with Jurkat cell RNA spiked in. Subset specified: FACS-sorted CD8+CD4-CCR7+CD45RA+ naive T cells. The source of these receptors is a human donor in good health. Some libraries in this study had Jurkat cell RNA spiked in.

The gene calls are TRBV12-3 or TRBV12-4 and TRBJ2-1, with 8 bases identical to TRBD2. The CDR3 contains 15 residues. J was trimmed by 8 bases and V by 1 base; bases with no gene match: 7. CDR3 amino acids: CASSLVGTGGHEQFF. DNA of the CDR3: TGTGCCAGCAGTTTAGTGGGAACGGGAGGGCATGAGCAGTTCTTC.

In this sample, this clonotype turned up many times. The chain has TRBV7-9 and TRBJ2-2; 8 bases map to TRBD1. The CDR3 totals 17 residues. The J segment lost 0 bases and the V segment lost 4 bases, leaving 7 bases of the junction unmatched. The germline V gene has CDR1 SEHNR and CDR2 FQNEAQ (reference sequence). The CDR3 sequence: CASSSTDRDANTGELFF. The DNA of the CDR3 is TGTGCCAGCAGCTCGACGGACAGGGACGCGAACACCGGGGAGCTGTTTTTT. Full variable domain (outside the CDR3, taken from reference TRBV7-9 and TRBJ2-2): DTGVSQNPRHKITKRGQNVTFRCDPISEHNRLYWYRQTLGQGPEFLTYFQNEAQLEKSRLLSDRFSAERPKGSFSTLEIQRTEQGDSAMYLCASSSTDRDANTGELFFGEGSRLTVL.

The sample holds many counts of this clonotype. The CDR3 region is CASQQRVSYEQYF. The CDR3 DNA reads TGTGCCAGTCAACAGCGTGTGTCCTACGAGCAGTACTTC. The rearrangement uses TRBV5-6 and TRBJ2-7, with D uncertain. The CDR3 consists of 13 residues. V was cut by 8 bases and J by 1 base, with 13 bases left in between. In germline, CDR1 is SGHDT, CDR2 YYEEEE.

The CDR3 bases are TGTGCCAGCAGCTTATTGGGGGAGAGGCGGCAAGAGACCCAGTACTTC. Protein: CASSLLGERRQETQYF. This chain links TRBV13 with TRBJ2-5; D is possibly TRBD1 or TRBD2 (5 bases each). From germline, CDR1 is PRHDT and CDR2 FYEKMQ (reference sequence). Between the trimmed V and J ends, which lost 2 bases and 2 bases, there was a span of 15 bases. CDR3 length: 16 residues.

The rearrangement uses TRBV20-1 and TRBJ2-3; D is unclear. CDR1 DFQATT and CDR2 SNEGSKA come from the germline V gene (reference sequence). V was pared by 6 bases and J by 1 base, with 17 bases between. The CDR3 is 15 residues long. The CDR3, as DNA: TGCAGTGCAACCCTCCCGAGGATCGGCACAGATACGCAGTATTTT. This sequence encodes CSATLPRIGTDTQYF.

The chain uses TRBV3-1 and TRBJ2-7, with TRBD2 identical over 9 bases. CDR1 and CDR2 (germline): LGHDT, YNNKEL (reference sequence). Trimming removed 3 bases from V and 4 bases from J; junction bases left unmatched: 7. The CDR3 sequence is 15 residues long. CDR3 in DNA: TGTGCCAGCAGCCACCCGACTAGCGGAAAGTACGAGCAGTACTTC. Protein product: CASSHPTSGKYEQYF.

J is TRBJ2-1 and V is TRBV27, with D possibly being TRBD1 (5 bases). V dropped 8 bases and J dropped 9 bases, with 14 bases sitting between them. This CDR3 is 12 amino acids long. Germline CDR1 reads MNHEY; CDR2 reads SMNVEV (reference sequence). CDR3 loop: CASGILGAEQFF. The CDR3 nucleotides read TGTGCCAGCGGCATTCTTGGGGCTGAGCAGTTCTTC.

This clonotype has ten or more counts. This chain uses TRBV5-5 with TRBJ2-3, with 7 positions matching TRBD1. With V trimmed by 3 bases and J by 0 bases, 1 base remained unmatched. CDR1 and CDR2 from the germline V gene are SGHKS and YYEKEE (reference sequence). The CDR3 runs to 14 residues. CDR3 nucleotides: TGTGCCAGCAGCTGGGACAGTAGCACAGATACGCAGTATTTT. It specifies CASSWDSSTDTQYF. The full variable domain, completed using reference TRBV5-5 and TRBJ2-3, is DAGVTQSPTHLIKTRGQQVTLRCSPISGHKSVSWYQQVLGQGPQFIFQYYEKEERGRGNFPDRFSARQFPNYSSELNVNALLLGDSALYLCASSWDSSTDTQYFGPGTRLTVL.

This clonotype has only a few counts. V is TRBV4-3 and J is TRBJ2-1, with 13 bases that match TRBD2. CDR1 LGHNA and CDR2 YSLEER come from the germline V gene. V trimming: 4 bases; J trimming: 5 bases; junction bases outside the gene matches: 8. CDR3 length: 17 amino acids. The CDR3 coding sequence is TGCGCCAGCAGCCCGGGACTAGCGGGAACCTTTGACAATGAGCAGTTCTTC. Its translation is CASSPGLAGTFDNEQFF.